Given below is one TCR beta chain in context. Its antigen is undetermined. This CDR3 spans 20 amino acids. J lost 3 bases, V lost 4 bases, and 16 bases had no gene match. From germline, CDR1 is PRHDT and CDR2 FYEKMQ (reference sequence). The library was made from cDNA and included unique molecular identifiers. TCRdb used MiXCR to reprocess the PCR reads, holding one entry per CDR3 protein. Here the sample spans 550,000 to 700,000 distinct CDR3 sequences, 40% to 50% being singletons. This entry is derived from a study of post-analysis software for immune sequencing data. Study conclusions and caveats: F measure grouped same-batch samples tightly together. There were roughly 5 TRBV segments more frequent in patients than controls, and TRBV5-6, TRBV5-1 and TRBV20-1 were among them. The normalized Chao1 diversity of multiple sclerosis patients was significantly lower than that of controls.

The specimen sequenced was blood. This chain connects TRBV13 to TRBJ2-1, with TRBD1 identical over 12 bases. This TCR was sampled from a girl between 5 and 17 years old with multiple sclerosis. CDR3 loop: CASSSRDRGLSLARYNEQFF. Written as DNA, the CDR3 is TGTGCCAGCAGCTCCCGGGACAGGGGGCTGTCACTAGCACGCTACAATGAGCAGTTCTTC.